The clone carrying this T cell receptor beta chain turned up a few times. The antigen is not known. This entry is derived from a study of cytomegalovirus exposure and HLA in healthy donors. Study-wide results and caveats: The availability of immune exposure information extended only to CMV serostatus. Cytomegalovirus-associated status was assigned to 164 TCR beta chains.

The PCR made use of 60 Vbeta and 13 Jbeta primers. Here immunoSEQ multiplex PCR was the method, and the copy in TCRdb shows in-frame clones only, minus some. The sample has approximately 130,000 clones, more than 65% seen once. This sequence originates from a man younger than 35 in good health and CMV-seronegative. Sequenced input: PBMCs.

CDR3 coding DNA: TGCAGCGTTCCCTTCGCAGGGGGCACTGAAGCTTTCTTT. This gives the protein CSVPFAGGTEAFF. V and J are TRBV29-1 and TRBJ1-1, with 7 bases lining up with TRBD1. The junction had 7 bases not matched to a gene; V was cut back by 5 bases and J by 4 bases. The CDR3 runs to 13 residues. CDR1 and CDR2 from the germline V gene are SQVTM and ANQGSEA.